Described below is a single TCR beta chain sequence and its context. The antigen it binds to is not known. Base qualities were left out, and no much larger clone turns up one base away. The sample originates from a study of T cell responses to AZD1222 COVID-19 vaccine (dated by TCRdb to about 2021). For context, the study as a whole: AZD1222 recipients with second doses at about 4 weeks or about 12 weeks were pooled, because spike-specific TCR depth and breadth did not differ between schedules. TCR sequencing was performed for about 250 trial participants, of whom roughly 200 were given two doses of AZD1222 and around 25 were given two doses of MenACWY control vaccine. Enrollment into the trials was organized by age into subgroups of 18-55, 56-69 and 70-plus years, and those subgroups contained roughly 150, 30 and 60 TCR-sequenced participants, respectively.

The CDR3 regions of human TCRbeta chains were analyzed by immunosequencing. On the study's bioinformatics: Repertoire TCRs were matched against a reference library of SARS-CoV-2-specific TCRs generated with the MIRA antigen-specificity platform. Breadth was defined as the fraction of unique TCRs that were SARS-CoV-2-associated. Depth was defined as the fraction of total T cells that were SARS-CoV-2-associated. Using the MIRA data, every spike-specific TCR was mapped to the spike region that the TCR reacted to and assigned to either a CD4 or a CD8 class. Log10-transformed breadth and depth values were compared by one-way ANOVA with Sidak's multiple comparisons tests. Imported from immuneACCESS, the table was reduced by TCRdb to in-frame sequences with V and J called. These copies leave out some clones; in studies compared against another copy, an unresolved V gene accounts for under half, and the cause of the remainder is not known. D and trimming come from the DNA, and the V and J calls and clone size come from that table. For this sample there are 80,000 to 95,000 clones; 90% to 95% appear just once. The top ten hold more than 4.5% of the sample.

The investigation overall reported the following: CD4 TCRs associated with the vaccine covered the entire spike protein, and the dominant responses were in regions 160-218 and 743-854. The 56-69-year group was small, and its depth increase did not reach significance, likely because of low power. Participants were mostly white British, with more females than males. The authors suggested clonal diversity may have been underestimated. Because no day 14 peak-response samples were available, the repertoires could be characterized only after the peak T cell response. A significant rise in spike-specific TCR breadth and depth was observed after two AZD1222 doses relative to day 0 and relative to MenACWY recipients. Conclusions about previously exposed vaccinees were limited because only a handful of AZD1222 recipients were SARS-CoV-2 seropositive at baseline. Reportedly, almost half of the unique spike-specific TCRs recognized epitopes lying outside the regions that are mutated in the B.1.351 and B.1.1.7 variants.

The CDR3 goes from the cysteine to the phenylalanine over 15 residues. Kept here is only the CDR3 DNA, which spans 45 bases and is read in frame from base 1. CDR1 SEHNR and CDR2 FQNEAQ were looked up in the germline V gene (reference sequence). Relative to germline, V is missing 1 base and J is missing 7 bases, with 6 bases of the junction outside any gene match. This specimen's time point label, interpreted: baseline before first vaccination. The vaccinee samples were drawn from two UK trials, COV001 and COV002, one of which was a single-blind randomized controlled phase 2/3 trial testing AZD1222 (ChAdOx1 nCoV-19) in healthy adults. For TCRbeta chain sequencing, PBMC samples from trial participants were taken at day 0 and at day 28 after the second dose.

The TCR sequence derives from an adult in good health. This receptor chain uses TRBV7-9 and TRBJ1-4; 7 bases in between match TRBD1. Specimen: peripheral blood, collected on day 0 of AZD1222 vaccination. The DNA reads TGTGCCAGCAGCTTAGGAGGGGGCGGGAGTGAAAAACTGTTTTTT. The resulting protein is CASSLGGGGSEKLFF.